This entry concerns a single T cell receptor (beta chain). The antigen is undetermined. The germline V gene encodes CDR1 MNHNS and CDR2 SASEGT. There are 16 residues in the CDR3. V lost 4 bases and J lost 2, with 15 bases in between. Described time point: blood 4 weeks post-SBRT, at nephrectomy. Sample treatment: 15 Gy SBRT to primary tumor, nephrectomy 4 weeks later. Nephrectomy followed 15 Gy stereotactic body radiation by 4 weeks. The patient's renal cell carcinoma had clear cell pathology. This sample is part of a study of radiation and T cells in renal cell carcinoma. Study-wide findings and caveats: Without pretreatment biopsies, baseline tumor clonotype presence was undetermined. Top tumor clonotypes rose in blood 2 weeks post-radiation, then contracted.

Sequenced by immunoSEQ multiplex PCR; TCRdb stores in-frame clones only, minus some. The sample has over 90,000 clones, more than 65% seen once. This TCR was sampled from a man in his 60s with renal cell carcinoma. This chain uses TRBV6-1 with TRBJ2-1; possibly TRBD1 for D (5 bases). Sequencing used blood, obtained from a patient whose treatment included radiotherapy and nephrectomy. DNA for the CDR3: TGTGCCAGCAGTGGCACAGGCCCTCTCCCCTACAATGAGCAGTTCTTC. Translated, it gives CASSGTGPLPYNEQFF.